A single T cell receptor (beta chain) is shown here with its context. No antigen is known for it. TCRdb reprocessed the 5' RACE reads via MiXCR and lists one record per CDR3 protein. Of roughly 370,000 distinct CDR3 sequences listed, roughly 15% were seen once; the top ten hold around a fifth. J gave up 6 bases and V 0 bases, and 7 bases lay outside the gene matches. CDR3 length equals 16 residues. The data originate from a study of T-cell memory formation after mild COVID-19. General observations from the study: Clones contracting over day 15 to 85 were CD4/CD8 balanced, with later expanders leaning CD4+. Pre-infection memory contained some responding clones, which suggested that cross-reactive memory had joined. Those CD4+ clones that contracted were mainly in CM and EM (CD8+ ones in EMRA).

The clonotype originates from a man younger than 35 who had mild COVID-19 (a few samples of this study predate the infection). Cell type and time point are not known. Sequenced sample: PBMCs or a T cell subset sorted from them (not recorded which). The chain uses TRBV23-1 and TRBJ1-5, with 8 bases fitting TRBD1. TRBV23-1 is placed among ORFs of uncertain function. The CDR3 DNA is TGCGCCAGCAGTCAATCCCCCTGGCAGGGGGCTCAGCCCCAGCATTTT. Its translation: CASSQSPWQGAQPQHF.